This entry concerns a single T cell receptor (beta chain). As yet, its antigen is unknown. Generated by immunoSEQ multiplex PCR, the TCRdb table keeps only in-frame clones and is missing some. The table lists roughly 60,000 clones, about four fifths of them singletons. The sample's time point: week 23, last vaccination. A 20-mer mutant IDH1 peptide at 300 ug was injected subcutaneously with topical imiquimod. Each of the donors came in with new WHO grade 3 or 4 astrocytomas that were IDH1-mutant and ATRX-lost. V trimming: 6 bases; J trimming: 4 bases; junction bases outside the gene matches: 5. This CDR3 is 15 amino acids long. Per germline, CDR1 LNHDA and CDR2 SQIVND (reference sequence). This entry is derived from a study of a mutant IDH1 vaccine in newly diagnosed glioma. Overall study: Vaccines were first given 4-6 weeks after radiotherapy alone, or with temozolomide cycles. Earlier care involved radiotherapy, temozolomide, or both, and the majority received both.

Study-level findings and limits: Top peripheral T cell clonotype shifts appeared unrelated to pseudoprogression.

The chain carries TRBV19 and TRBJ2-2; 10 positions match TRBD1. Specimen: PBMCs, collected from a glioma patient whose treatment included an IDH1 peptide vaccine. This TCR came from a man between 35 and 55 years old with glioma. The CDR3 DNA reads as TGTGCCAGTAGCAGACAGGGGGCGTCCACCGGGGAGCTGTTTTTT. Its translation: CASSRQGASTGELFF.